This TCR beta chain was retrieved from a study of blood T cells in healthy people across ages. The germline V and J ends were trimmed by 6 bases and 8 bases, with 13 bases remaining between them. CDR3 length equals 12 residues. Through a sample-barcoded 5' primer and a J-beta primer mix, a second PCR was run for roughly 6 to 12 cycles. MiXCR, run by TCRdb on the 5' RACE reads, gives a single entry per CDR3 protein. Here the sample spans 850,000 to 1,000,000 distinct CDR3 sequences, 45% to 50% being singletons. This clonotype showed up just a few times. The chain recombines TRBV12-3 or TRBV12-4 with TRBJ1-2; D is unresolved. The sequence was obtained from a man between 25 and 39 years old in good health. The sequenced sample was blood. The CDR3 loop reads CASSRTWMGYTF. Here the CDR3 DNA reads TGTGCCAGCAGCCGGACTTGGATGGGCTACACCTTC.